This T cell receptor (beta chain) was profiled in a study of T cells in Graves' hyperthyroidism and ophthalmopathy (dated by TCRdb to between 2018 and 2021). A note on the overall study: Peripheral blood was sampled at the time of initial diagnosis, prior to any treatment. To identify TCR V-J signatures that set the groups apart, the researchers used a discovery cohort of 100 patients, made up of under 45 with Graves' ophthalmopathy and 57 with stable Graves' hyperthyroidism. Whether ophthalmopathy could be predicted prospectively was tested in an independent validation cohort made up of some 20 hyperthyroidism patients plus 17 patients who later progressed to ophthalmopathy. The roughly 91 discovery patients were randomly split 7:3 into training and test sets. The study also compared thyroid tissue and blood T-cell repertoires from 6 or 7 Graves' hyperthyroidism patients. After blood sampling, hyperthyroidism patients were treated with methimazole at a starting dose of 30 mg daily, and ophthalmopathy patients were treated with high-dose intravenous methylprednisolone. TCR Vbeta CDR3 sequencing of approximately 140 peripheral blood samples (under 45 ophthalmopathy, under 80 hyperthyroidism and some 17 progressor patients) is reported in the paper. The full study reports these points: Most expanded thyroid clonotypes (frequency above 0.001) were also found in blood, which suggests that blood repertoires may mirror thyroid immune responses. In validation, progression to ophthalmopathy was predicted by the model with 70.59% sensitivity and roughly 76% specificity, a median of roughly 6.4 months before onset. Sample size was not statistically predetermined, and investigators were not blinded to group allocation. Ophthalmopathy was separated from stable hyperthyroidism by a 13 V-J signature model, with approximately 90% sensitivity and 81% to 82% specificity obtained in cross-validation and 80%/75% obtained in testing.

The hyperthyroidism patients were between 18 and 65 years old and newly diagnosed, with a disease duration of less than 2 months. The study excluded patients with uncontrolled infections, other autoimmune diseases, pregnancy or lactation. Diagnoses were based on clinical symptoms, serum thyroxine and TRAb, thyroid ultrasound and orbital computed tomography. Blood from progressor patients was drawn when they were first diagnosed with hyperthyroidism, before any ophthalmopathy symptoms appeared. Ficoll-Paque density gradient centrifugation was used to isolate PBMCs from around 10 ml of fresh peripheral blood. Progressor patients were defined as those initially diagnosed with Graves' hyperthyroidism in whom ophthalmopathy developed during follow-up. Total RNA was extracted with Trizol reagent, and quality was checked on an Agilent 2100 Bioanalyzer. The TCR beta CDR3 regions were amplified from RNA transcripts. For the first round of RT-PCR on the TCR CDR3, the HTBI primer set was used together with the Qiagen OneStep RT-PCR kit. A second multiplex PCR round built the libraries, followed by size selection and purification. Libraries were sequenced paired-end with 100 bp reads on an Illumina HiSeq2000. The paper's data handling went like this. SOAPnuke was used to process the raw data, removing reads that contained adapters or uncalled bases, had a mean Phred below 15, or lacked an exact match to the constant primer or identifier. High-quality paired reads were merged with COPE v1.2.5, and unique nucleotide sequences were defined as clonotypes. Clonotypes were aligned to IMGT TRBV, TRBD and TRBJ reference segments using MiTCR v1.1. The analysis was restricted to V-J combinations with a frequency above 0.0001, which together covered about 99% of the repertoires. The TCS score was defined as F50 (clonal expansion) divided by E x V (chaos), with BLOSUM62-based TCRdist calculated between CDR3 peptides within each V-J. Welch's t-statistics and random forest reduced roughly 540 V-J features to roughly 13, which were used in a naive Bayes classifier (R e1071). The raw public data were reprocessed by TCRdb itself: fastp quality trimming at Q25, MiXCR clonotype calling, in-frame beta chains only. Each entry is one CDR3 protein sequence, shown with its most common DNA and genes. None of the V and J calls come from the authors' own analysis; TCRdb made them. Recorded for this sample are 250,000 to 300,000 distinct CDR3 sequences; 13% of them occurred a single time. More than 7.5% of the sample is in the top ten clones.

V loses 2 bases, J loses 0 bases, and the germline ends lie 14 bases apart. Spanning cysteine to phenylalanine, the CDR3 consists of 17 amino acids. The kept DNA is CDR3 alone, 51 bases in frame from the first base. CDR1 and CDR2 are drawn from the germline V gene: MNHEY, SVGEGT. Comment on this clonotype: Its specific antigen is unknown. No much larger clone exists at a distance of one base, and base qualities are not known.

This clonotype was obtained from a woman in her twenties or thirties with Graves' hyperthyroidism that later progressed to Graves' ophthalmopathy. Sequencing used blood. The V and J genes are TRBV6-2 or TRBV6-3 and TRBJ1-3; the D gene is possibly TRBD1, with 5 bases matching. In nucleotides, the sequence is TGTGCCAGCAGTTACCCCGCGGGACTCCGCTCTGGAAACACCATATATTTT. It specifies CASSYPAGLRSGNTIYF.